The 9 T cell receptor beta chains presented below share a single source sample, sequenced in a study of cytomegalovirus exposure and HLA in healthy donors. Primers: 60 Vbeta forward and 13 Jbeta reverse. Method: immunoSEQ multiplex PCR; TCRdb's copy keeps in-frame clones and lacks some. The data show more than 150,000 clones, almost 85% seen once. The sequencing sample was made of PBMCs. Every receptor here comes from a boy aged 2-15 years in good health and CMV-seronegative.

The CDR3 DNA reads as TGTGCCACAATAACATCTAGCGGGATATACAATGAGCAGTTCTTC. Its protein product is CATITSSGIYNEQFF. This rearrangement joins TRBV19 to TRBJ2-1; 9 bases agree with TRBD2. This CDR3 has 15 residues. V was pared by 10 bases and J by 4 bases, with 11 bases of the junction left unmatched. Germline V gives CDR1 LNHDA, CDR2 SQIVND (reference sequence). Using reference TRBV19 and TRBJ2-1 for the parts outside the CDR3, the full variable domain is DGGITQSPKYLFRKEGQNVTLSCEQNLNHDAMYWYRQDPGQGLRLIYYSQIVNDFQKGDIAEGYSVSREKKESFPLTVTSAQKNPTAFYLCATITSSGIYNEQFFGPGTRLTVL.

This clone was observed a few times. The chain recombines TRBV28 with TRBJ1-1, with D maybe TRBD1 (6 bases). The CDR3 is 11 amino acids. CDR1 is MDHEN, CDR2 SYDVKM, per germline. This chain's CDR3 is CATGGDGEAFF. The CDR3 DNA follows: TGTGCAACGGGGGGCGATGGTGAAGCTTTCTTT.

The V gene is TRBV7-3, the J gene TRBJ2-5, with TRBD1 identical over 8 bases. Trimming took 3 bases from V and 1 from J; bases not matched to a gene: 4. CDR3 length: 15 amino acids. Germline CDR1 SGHTA, CDR2 FQGTGA. This chain's CDR3 is CASSFTGQVQETQYF. The CDR3 coding sequence is TGTGCCAGCAGCTTCACGGGACAGGTCCAAGAGACCCAGTACTTC.

This clone was observed a single time. The V call is TRBV9, the J call TRBJ1-3, with D unclear. Germline CDR1 SGDLS, CDR2 YYNGEE. V lost 3 bases and J 1 base, leaving 5 bases between the germline ends. This CDR3 has 13 amino acids. Written as DNA, the CDR3 is TGTGCCAGCAGCGAAGCATCTGGAAACACCATATATTTT. Its protein is CASSEASGNTIYF.

The chain recombines TRBV11-1 with TRBJ2-7; 7 bases fit TRBD1. The ends lost 3 bases at V and 9 bases at J; junction bases unmatched: 8. The CDR3 is 13 amino acids. Germline V gene data show CDR1 as SGHAT and CDR2 as FQDESV (reference sequence). Written as DNA, the CDR3 is TGTGCCAGCAGCTTCGAACAGGGGAATGTGCAGTACTTC. Translation: CASSFEQGNVQYF.

The rearrangement links TRBV6-1 to TRBJ2-3, with 9 nucleotides matching TRBD1. CDR1 is MNHNS and CDR2 is SASEGT in the germline V gene. The CDR3 is made up of 13 amino acids. The V gene end was trimmed by 5 bases and the J gene end by 4 bases; junction bases not matched to a gene: 1. CDR3 residues: CASSWTGADTQYF. DNA for the CDR3: TGTGCCAGCAGTTGGACAGGGGCAGATACGCAGTATTTT.

The chain is built from TRBV7-9 and TRBJ2-7; TRBD1 aligns across 8 bases. The CDR3 is 14 amino acids. From germline, CDR1 is SEHNR and CDR2 FQNEAQ (reference sequence). V lost 4 bases and J lost 7; bases outside the gene matches: 9. This CDR3 reads CASSWQGAMEEQYF. The CDR3 nucleotides read TGTGCCAGCAGCTGGCAGGGGGCAATGGAGGAGCAGTACTTC. Looking up the rest from reference TRBV7-9 and TRBJ2-7 gives the full variable domain: DTGVSQNPRHKITKRGQNVTFRCDPISEHNRLYWYRQTLGQGPEFLTYFQNEAQLEKSRLLSDRFSAERPKGSFSTLEIQRTEQGDSAMYLCASSWQGAMEEQYFGPGTRLTVT.

This clone came up once. The CDR3: CASSIRVSRAGGQDNEQFF. Here the CDR3 DNA reads TGTGCCAGTAGCATCAGGGTTTCCAGGGCGGGAGGCCAGGACAATGAGCAGTTCTTC. This chain connects TRBV19 to TRBJ2-1, with 8 bases matching TRBD2. V trimming: 6 bases; J trimming: 5 bases; junction bases outside the gene matches: 21. Germline V CDR1 and CDR2: LNHDA, SQIVND (reference sequence). The CDR3 runs to 19 residues.

This clone was seen just once. The chain recombines TRBV4-1 with TRBJ2-1, with TRBD2 matching 10 bases. V lost 0 bases and J lost 6; bases outside the gene matches: 5. The CDR3 spans 16 residues. Per germline, CDR1 MGHRA and CDR2 YSYEKL. The CDR3 sequence: CASSQDSASGSNEQFF. CDR3 in DNA: TGCGCCAGCAGCCAAGATTCAGCTAGCGGGAGCAATGAGCAGTTCTTC.